Here is one T cell receptor (beta chain) with its context. Its antigen remains unidentified. This sample was taken from a study of human T cells and chemical hapten exposure. Overall study findings and caveats: Following DPC sensitization, TCRs present above 1 in 1000 frequency showed no change. Donors in the study had alopecia, meaning their immune response may differ from healthy people's.

TCRdb reprocessed the RACE reads via MiXCR and lists one record per CDR3 protein. The sample lists 85,000 to 100,000 distinct CDR3 sequences, 27% seen once, with 10% in the top ten. Time point described: patch test 3, about 24 weeks after DPC sensitization. Treatment denoted: therapeutic diphenylcyclopropenone sensitization with weekly scalp DPC. Blood was drawn before each patch test was applied. The V and J ends lost 0 bases and 8 bases respectively, with 8 bases between them. Germline CDR1 and CDR2: DFQATT and SNEGSKA (reference sequence). The CDR3 covers 13 residues. The V and J genes are TRBV20-1 and TRBJ1-6, with D unclear. The source material was whole blood, sampled in connection with sensitization to the hapten diphenylcyclopropenone (DPC). This receptor was taken from a man in his forties with alopecia areata. Some clones in this sample may be carry-over from other donors' samples. CDR3 nucleotide sequence: TGCAGTGCTAGAGAGGTCGGGTATTCACCCCTCCACTTT. This translates into CSAREVGYSPLHF.